These T cell receptor beta chains were read from a single sample in a study of blood T cell repertoires in COVID-19. Sequencing was performed with immunoSEQ multiplex PCR; in TCRdb, only in-frame clones are kept and a portion is missing. The data contain under 400,000 clones, around 87% of them singletons. The specimen sequenced was peripheral blood. The receptors were gathered from a man aged 18 to 30 with active or convalescent COVID-19. Each CDR3 is given with its conserved first and last residue. D genes are given only for firm matches. The listing skips clone size in some rows; elsewhere it reads once, few, many or a size class.

CDR3 DNA | CDR3 protein | clone size | V gene | D gene | J gene
TGTGCCAGCAGCTGGGGGCCCTTGATCGAGCAGTACTTC | CASSWGPLIEQYF | once | TRBV5-6 | . | TRBJ2-7
TGTGCCAGCAGCCTGGCCCCAGGGGAAGAGGAGCAGTACTTC | CASSLAPGEEEQYF | . | TRBV5-6 | . | TRBJ2-7
TGTGCCAGCAGCCAGAGACAGGGGTTGGGAAACACCATATATTTT | CASSQRQGLGNTIYF | . | TRBV3-1/TRBV3-2 | TRBD1 | TRBJ1-3
TGTGCCAGCGGCGCGGGGGGTCAGCCCCAGCATTTT | CASGAGGQPQHF | . | TRBV9 | . | TRBJ1-5
TGTGCCAGCAGCTTCATTGGGGCACTAAACACTGAAGCTTTCTTT | CASSFIGALNTEAFF | . | TRBV7-3 | . | TRBJ1-1
TGTGCCAGCAGTTCACGACAGGATCCGGGGCCCCAGCATTTT | CASSSRQDPGPQHF | many | TRBV7-8 | . | TRBJ1-5
TGTGCCACCAGCAGAGATACAGGTCGTTGGGGCTATCCGTACTTC | CATSRDTGRWGYPYF | once | TRBV15 | . | TRBJ2-7
TGTGCCAGCAGTCTTCGACAGGGGGCTTTAGATACGCAGTATTTT | CASSLRQGALDTQYF | . | TRBV7-3 | TRBD1 | TRBJ2-3
TGCGCCAGCAGCCAAGGTCGACTTACCGGGGAGCTGTTTTTT | CASSQGRLTGELFF | . | TRBV4-3 | . | TRBJ2-2
TGTGCCAGCAGTGAATTGGGCCTAGCGGGGTACTCCTACAATGAGCAGTTCTTC | CASSELGLAGYSYNEQFF | . | TRBV25-1 | TRBD2 | TRBJ2-1
TGTGCCAGCGCGGGAGGGGTGGGTTCACCCCTCCACTTT | CASAGGVGSPLHF | . | TRBV7-3 | . | TRBJ1-6
TGTGCCAGCAGCTTATTCCCGTGGGGGGAAGCAACTAATGAAAAACTGTTTTTT | CASSLFPWGEATNEKLFF | . | TRBV7-9 | . | TRBJ1-4
TGTGCCAGCAGTTTAGCCGGGACAAGAGTCAACACCATATATTTT | CASSLAGTRVNTIYF | . | TRBV28 | . | TRBJ1-3
TGTGCCAGCAGCTTTGACCGGAGCTCCTACAATGAGCAGTTCTTC | CASSFDRSSYNEQFF | . | TRBV7-3 | . | TRBJ2-1
TGTGCCAGCAGCCCGATATTACAGGTTGGCTACACCTTC | CASSPILQVGYTF | . | TRBV28 | . | TRBJ1-2
TGTGCCAGCAACGCAGGGGGCGACGACACTGAAGCTTTCTTT | CASNAGGDDTEAFF | . | TRBV9 | TRBD1 | TRBJ1-1
TGCGCCAGCAGCCGGGATGGACAGGGTGGTCAGCCCCAGCATTTT | CASSRDGQGGQPQHF | . | TRBV5-1 | TRBD1 | TRBJ1-5
TGCGCCAGCAGCCAAGATGGCTTTATCCAGCCCCAGCATTTT | CASSQDGFIQPQHF | . | TRBV4-3 | . | TRBJ1-5
TGTGCCAGCAGCCCACTGGGTAGCGGGGGGTACGAGCAGTACTTC | CASSPLGSGGYEQYF | . | TRBV9 | TRBD2 | TRBJ2-7
TGTGCCAGTAGGGATGACTGGGGCTTTGGAAACACCATATATTTT | CASRDDWGFGNTIYF | . | TRBV19 | . | TRBJ1-3
TGTGCCACCAGTGACCCTCATACAGGGACGACTGAAGCTTTCTTT | CATSDPHTGTTEAFF | . | TRBV24-1 | . | TRBJ1-1
TGCGCCAGCAGCTTGGAGGTAGCGTATTACAATGAGCAGTTCTTC | CASSLEVAYYNEQFF | . | TRBV5-1 | . | TRBJ2-1
TGTGCCAGTACCCGCGACAGACCTAACTATGGCTACACCTTC | CASTRDRPNYGYTF | . | TRBV19 | . | TRBJ1-2
TGTGCCATCAGTGACCCTCCTCAGCCCCAGCATTTT | CAISDPPQPQHF | . | TRBV10-3 | . | TRBJ1-5
TGTGCCAGCAGCGTACCAGAGAGTGGAGAAGGTTGGGATACGCAGTATTTT | CASSVPESGEGWDTQYF | . | TRBV9 | . | TRBJ2-3
TGCAGCGTTCGCGGGGGAATATACAATGAGCAGTTCTTC | CSVRGGIYNEQFF | once | TRBV29-1 | TRBD2 | TRBJ2-1
TGTGCCAGCAGTGAATTGGTGCACTCAAGCAATCAGCCCCAGCATTTT | CASSELVHSSNQPQHF | . | TRBV6-1 | . | TRBJ1-5
TGTGCCAGCAGCTTAGCGCTCAGGGGCTGGGGATACAATGAGCAGTTCTTC | CASSLALRGWGYNEQFF | . | TRBV7-2 | . | TRBJ2-1
TGCGCCAGCAGCCTCTCCCAGCAGGGCGACGCCAGCTCCTATAATTCACCCCTCCACTTT | CASSLSQQGDASSYNSPLHF | . | TRBV5-1 | . | TRBJ1-6
TGCGCCAGCAGCTTGGTACAGGGCTCCTATAATTCACCCCTCCACTTT | CASSLVQGSYNSPLHF | . | TRBV5-1 | . | TRBJ1-6
TGTGCCAGCAGTCTCGACAGCTACCAGAGGGAGACCCAGTACTTC | CASSLDSYQRETQYF | . | TRBV5-8 | . | TRBJ2-5
TGTGCCAGCAGTTACGCCCCAGGGTACAGCACAGATACGCAGTATTTT | CASSYAPGYSTDTQYF | . | TRBV6-2/TRBV6-3 | . | TRBJ2-3
TGTGCCAGCAGCGTAGGTGCGGGATCGGAGACCCAGTACTTC | CASSVGAGSETQYF | . | TRBV9 | . | TRBJ2-5
TGCGCCAGCAGCCAAGAACCGGCTAGCTCCTATAATTCACCCCTCCACTTT | CASSQEPASSYNSPLHF | . | TRBV4-1 | . | TRBJ1-6
TGTGCCAGCAGTCTTGGGGGGACAGGGGCTGTTGGCTACACCTTC | CASSLGGTGAVGYTF | once | TRBV5-6 | TRBD1 | TRBJ1-2
TGTGCCAGCAGGAACCCGGGACAGGACTACGAGCAGTACTTC | CASRNPGQDYEQYF | few | TRBV2 | TRBD1 | TRBJ2-7
TGTGCCAGCAGATTGGTAGGGGTCGGTCAGCCCCAGCATTTT | CASRLVGVGQPQHF | once | TRBV6-5 | . | TRBJ1-5
TGTGCCAGCAGTTTATCGTTAGGACTAGCCTCCTACAATGAGCAGTTCTTC | CASSLSLGLASYNEQFF | . | TRBV27 | TRBD2 | TRBJ2-1
TGTGCCAGCTCACCACCCTCAGGGTCGAACACCGGGGAGCTGTTTTTT | CASSPPSGSNTGELFF | few | TRBV18 | . | TRBJ2-2
TGTGCCACCAGCAGAGCAGGCATTCAGTACTTC | CATSRAGIQYF | once | TRBV15 | . | TRBJ2-4
TGCGCCAGCAGCACCGGGACTAGCGGGAGGGCCGTTCCCTTT | CASSTGTSGRAVPF | once | TRBV5-1 | TRBD2 | TRBJ2-3
TGTGCCAGCAGCAAATATATGGACACCATTAGCTCCTACGAGCAGTACTTC | CASSKYMDTISSYEQYF | . | TRBV21-1 | . | TRBJ2-7
TGTGCCAGTAGTAGTGGGGACAGGGCCTACAATGAGCAGTTCTTC | CASSSGDRAYNEQFF | . | TRBV19 | TRBD1 | TRBJ2-1
TGCGCCAGCAGCCAAGATGGCCTCGTGCAAGAGACCCAGTACTTC | CASSQDGLVQETQYF | . | TRBV4-1 | . | TRBJ2-5
TGTGCCAGCAGCCGCGGGACAGGGATCTCCGAGCAGTACTTC | CASSRGTGISEQYF | . | TRBV28 | TRBD1 | TRBJ2-7